The clone carrying this T cell receptor (beta chain) was recorded a few times. Its antigen is undetermined. Ligated cDNA underwent four rounds of PCR with nested alpha and beta constant region primers and SP2. Reverse transcription of blood and skin TCR RNA was primed at alpha and beta constant regions. TCRdb passed the 5' RACE reads through MiXCR, listing each CDR3 protein once. The data show 60,000 or so distinct CDR3 sequences, about 7% seen once. This entry is derived from a study of naive and memory T cell subsets. The ends were cut back, 2 bases at V and 2 bases at J, with 14 bases in the middle. The CDR3 is 16 residues long. Germline values: CDR1 SEHNR, CDR2 FQNEAQ (reference sequence). The library had UMIs added by 3' ligation of an oligonucleotide to TCR cDNA. Study-level points and caveats: This RNA-based method may be sensitive to activation-related transcript changes.

The receptor was derived from a male donor in good health. V usage is TRBV7-9 and J usage is TRBJ2-3; a weak D match, TRBD2 (6 bases). CDR3: CASSLIALAVTDTQYF. As DNA, the CDR3 is TGTGCCAGCAGCTTAATTGCACTAGCAGTCACAGATACGCAGTATTTT.